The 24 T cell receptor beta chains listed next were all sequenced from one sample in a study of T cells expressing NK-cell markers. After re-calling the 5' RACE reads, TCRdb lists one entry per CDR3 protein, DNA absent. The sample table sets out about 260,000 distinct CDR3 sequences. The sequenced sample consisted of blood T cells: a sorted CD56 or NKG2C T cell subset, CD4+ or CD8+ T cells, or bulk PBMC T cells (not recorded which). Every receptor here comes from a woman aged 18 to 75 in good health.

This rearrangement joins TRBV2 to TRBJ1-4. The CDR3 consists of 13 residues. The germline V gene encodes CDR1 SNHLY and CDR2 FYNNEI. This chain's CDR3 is CASSEARGEKLFF.

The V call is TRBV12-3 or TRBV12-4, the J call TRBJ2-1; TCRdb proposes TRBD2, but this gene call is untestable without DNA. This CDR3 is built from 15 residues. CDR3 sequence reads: CASSFWREMFDEQFF.

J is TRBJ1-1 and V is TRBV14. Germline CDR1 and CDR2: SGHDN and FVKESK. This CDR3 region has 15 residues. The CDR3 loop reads CASSQDLGVNTEAFF.

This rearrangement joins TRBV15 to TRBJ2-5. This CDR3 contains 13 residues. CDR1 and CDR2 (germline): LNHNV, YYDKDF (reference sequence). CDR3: CATSRDGQETQYF.

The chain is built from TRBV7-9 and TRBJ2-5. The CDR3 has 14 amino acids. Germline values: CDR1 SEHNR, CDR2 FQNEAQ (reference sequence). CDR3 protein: CASSRGPNQETQYF.

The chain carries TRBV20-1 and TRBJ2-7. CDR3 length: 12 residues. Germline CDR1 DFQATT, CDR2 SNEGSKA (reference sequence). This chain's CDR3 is CSARRGTYEQYF.

CDR3: CASSLRVSSYNSPLHF. The rearrangement uses TRBV12-3 or TRBV12-4 and TRBJ1-6; there is no DNA to check the TCRdb D call of TRBD1. CDR3 length: 16 amino acids.

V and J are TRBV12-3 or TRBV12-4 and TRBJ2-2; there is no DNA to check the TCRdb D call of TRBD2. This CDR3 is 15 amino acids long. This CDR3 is CASSSWRDLTGELFF.

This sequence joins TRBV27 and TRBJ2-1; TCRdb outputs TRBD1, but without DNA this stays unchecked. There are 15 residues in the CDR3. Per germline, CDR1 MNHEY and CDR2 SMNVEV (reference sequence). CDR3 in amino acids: CASSLSIYPTGPLIF.

CDR3 sequence: CSAGGQLYNEQFF. The J gene is TRBJ2-1, the V gene TRBV20-1; without DNA, the TCRdb call of TRBD1 cannot be checked. Germline-derived CDR1 and CDR2 are DFQATT and SNEGSKA (reference sequence). CDR3 length: 13 amino acids.

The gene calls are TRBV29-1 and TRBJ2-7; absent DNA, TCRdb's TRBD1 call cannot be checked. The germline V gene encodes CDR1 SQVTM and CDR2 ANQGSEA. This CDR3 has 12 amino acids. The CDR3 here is CSVETGPNEQYF.

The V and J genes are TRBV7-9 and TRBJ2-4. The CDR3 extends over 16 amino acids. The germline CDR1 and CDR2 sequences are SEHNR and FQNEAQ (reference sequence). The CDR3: CASSLGVGIAKNIQYF.

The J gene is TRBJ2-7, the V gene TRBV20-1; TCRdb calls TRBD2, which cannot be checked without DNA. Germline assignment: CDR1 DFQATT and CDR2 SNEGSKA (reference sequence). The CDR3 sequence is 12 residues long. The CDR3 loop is CSGRTDLGEQYF.

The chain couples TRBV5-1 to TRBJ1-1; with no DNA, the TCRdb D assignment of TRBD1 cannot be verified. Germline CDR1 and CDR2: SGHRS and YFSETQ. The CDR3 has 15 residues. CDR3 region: CASSLAVRGNTEAFF.

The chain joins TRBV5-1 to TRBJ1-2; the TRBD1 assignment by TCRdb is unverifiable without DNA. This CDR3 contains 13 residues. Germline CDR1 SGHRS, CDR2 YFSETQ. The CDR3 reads CASTQPPGYGYTF.

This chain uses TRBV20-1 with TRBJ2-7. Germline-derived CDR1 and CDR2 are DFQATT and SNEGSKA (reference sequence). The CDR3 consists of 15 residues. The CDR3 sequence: CSARDRLAGNYEQYF.

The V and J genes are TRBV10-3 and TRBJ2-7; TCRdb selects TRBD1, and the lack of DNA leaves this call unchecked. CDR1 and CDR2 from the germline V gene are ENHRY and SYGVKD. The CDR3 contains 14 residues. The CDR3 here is CAISGGRGLYEQYF.

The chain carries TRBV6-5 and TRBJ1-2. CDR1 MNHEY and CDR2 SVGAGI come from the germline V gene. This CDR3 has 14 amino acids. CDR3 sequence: CASSYSRGNYGYTF.

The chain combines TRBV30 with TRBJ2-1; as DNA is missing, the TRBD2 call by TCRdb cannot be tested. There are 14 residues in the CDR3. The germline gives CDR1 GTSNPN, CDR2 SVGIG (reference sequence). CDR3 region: CAWSRSGTYNEQFF.

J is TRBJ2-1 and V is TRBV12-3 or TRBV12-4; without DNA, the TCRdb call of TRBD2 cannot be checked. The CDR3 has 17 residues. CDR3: CASSLARTSGTYNEQFF.

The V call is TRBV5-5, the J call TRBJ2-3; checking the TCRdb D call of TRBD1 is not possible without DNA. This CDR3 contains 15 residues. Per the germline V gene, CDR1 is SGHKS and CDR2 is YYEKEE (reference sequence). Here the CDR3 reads CASSLEPQGADTQYF.

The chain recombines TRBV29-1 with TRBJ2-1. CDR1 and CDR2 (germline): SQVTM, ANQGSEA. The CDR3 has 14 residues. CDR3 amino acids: CSGTYWGSYNEQFF.

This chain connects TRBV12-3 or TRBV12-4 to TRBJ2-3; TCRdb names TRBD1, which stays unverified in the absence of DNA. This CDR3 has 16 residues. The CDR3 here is CASSSAPGGYADTQYF.

The CDR3 protein is CASSQGRYQPQHF. This rearrangement joins TRBV4-1 to TRBJ1-5. Germline CDR1 MGHRA, CDR2 YSYEKL. The CDR3 length is 13 residues.